The present entry profiles one TCR beta chain with its context. The target antigen is unknown. The sample comes from a study of shared clonotypes between healthy human individuals. Study at large: Used for every donor were three CD4 naive, three CD4 memory, two CD8 naive and one CD8 memory plate. Study-wide findings and caveats: Clonotype sharing among donors likely depends on sequencing depth.

CDR3 length equals 14 residues. J lost 0 bases, V lost 5 bases, and 3 bases had no gene match. Per the germline V gene, CDR1 is SGHDT and CDR2 is YYEEEE. Libraries were prepared by immunoSEQ multiplex PCR; TCRdb keeps only in-frame clonotypes and omits some of them. The table has about 980,000 clones, around 80% seen once; the top ten hold over 1.3%. The material sequenced was memory CD4+ T cells sorted from blood. Sample subset: CD45RA-negative fraction. This clonotype originated in a man aged 18 to 29 in good health. This chain joins TRBV5-6 and TRBJ2-7, with 9 positions matching TRBD1. For the CDR3, the DNA is TGTGCCAGCAGGGGACAGGGCCTCTCCTACGAGCAGTACTTC. Amino acids: CASRGQGLSYEQYF.